The 6 T cell receptor beta chains below come from one sample, sequenced in a study of cytomegalovirus exposure and HLA in healthy donors. Both 60 Vbeta primers and 13 Jbeta primers went into the PCR. The protocol was immunoSEQ multiplex PCR, while the TCRdb copy is restricted to in-frame clones and leaves out a portion. The sample has about 190,000 clones; roughly four fifths are singletons. The sample comprised PBMCs. These receptors were taken from a woman in her 30s in good health and CMV-seropositive.

The rearrangement joins TRBV19 to TRBJ2-1, with TRBD2 matching 10 bases. This CDR3 region has 15 residues. From germline, CDR1 is LNHDA and CDR2 SQIVND (reference sequence). The J segment lost 0 bases and the V segment lost 6 bases, leaving 2 bases of the junction unmatched. The CDR3 nucleotides are TGTGCCAGTAGCTCTAGCGGGAGCTCCTACAATGAGCAGTTCTTC. This sequence encodes CASSSSGSSYNEQFF.

The V and J genes are TRBV5-5 and TRBJ2-1; perhaps TRBD2 as D (5 bases). The V end lost 1 base, the J end lost 10 bases, and 12 bases lay between the germline ends. Germline V lookup: CDR1 SGHKS, CDR2 YYEKEE (reference sequence). The CDR3 length is 13 residues. The CDR3 here is CASSLYLAGEQFF. As DNA, the CDR3 is TGTGCCAGCAGCTTGTATCTTGCGGGCGAGCAGTTCTTC.

The chain carries TRBV5-6 and TRBJ2-1; 8 nucleotides line up with TRBD2. The CDR3 length is 15 residues. The germline gives CDR1 SGHDT, CDR2 YYEEEE. After removal of 4 bases from V and 3 bases from J, the junction contained 6 bases not matched to a gene. The CDR3 DNA reads TGTGCCAGCAGCCCGGGACTAGACGGCTACAATGAGCAGTTCTTC. Amino acids: CASSPGLDGYNEQFF.

This clone was counted a few times. The chain joins TRBV4-1 to TRBJ2-5; the D gene is possibly TRBD1 (5 bases). Germline assignment: CDR1 MGHRA and CDR2 YSYEKL. This CDR3 spans 14 amino acids. V was pared by 8 bases and J by 5 bases, with 18 bases between. This chain's CDR3 is CASSIPDSRETQYF. In nucleotides, the CDR3 is TGCGCCAGCTCAATCCCTGACAGCAGGGAGACCCAGTACTTC.

This clone was recorded once. The gene calls are TRBV6-4 and TRBJ2-1; TRBD1 matches 10 bases. The V segment lost 4 bases and the J segment 3 bases; nucleotides outside the gene matches: 3. The CDR3 runs 15 residues. CDR1 and CDR2 (germline): MRHNA, SNTAGT. The CDR3 protein is CASSAGTGVYNEQFF. In DNA form, the CDR3 reads TGTGCCAGCAGTGCGGGGACAGGGGTCTACAATGAGCAGTTCTTC.

The chain combines TRBV14 with TRBJ1-1, with no clear D. Trimming removed 0 bases at V and 0 bases at J, with 8 bases between. Per germline, CDR1 SGHDN and CDR2 FVKESK. CDR3 size: 15 residues. CDR3 in amino acids: CASSQDSGLNTEAFF. The CDR3 coding sequence is TGTGCCAGCAGCCAAGATTCGGGTCTGAACACTGAAGCTTTCTTT.